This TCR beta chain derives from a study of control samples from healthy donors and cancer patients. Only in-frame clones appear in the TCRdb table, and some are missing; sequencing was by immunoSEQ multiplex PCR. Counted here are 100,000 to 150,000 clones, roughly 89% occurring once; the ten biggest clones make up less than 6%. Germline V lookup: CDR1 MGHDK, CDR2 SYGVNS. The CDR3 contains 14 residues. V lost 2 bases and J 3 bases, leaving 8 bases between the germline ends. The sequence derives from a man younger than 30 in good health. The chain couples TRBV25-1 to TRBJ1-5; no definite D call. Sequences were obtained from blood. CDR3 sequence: CASSEVSINQPQHF. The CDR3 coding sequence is TGTGCCAGCAGTGAAGTATCAATCAATCAGCCCCAGCATTTT.